The rows below give T cell receptor beta chains drawn from one sample of a study of blood T cell repertoires in COVID-19. Using immunoSEQ multiplex PCR, the repertoire was profiled, and TCRdb retains in-frame clones only, with some absent. The sample has roughly 500,000 clones, 75% to 90% seen once. Sample: peripheral blood. Receptors originate from a man aged 18 to 29 with COVID-19, enrolled during active disease. Both conserved end residues are part of each CDR3. A D gene is named only where the DNA matches it firmly. Clone size, where shown, is once, few, many, or a class for clones that have expanded.

d_call clone_size j_call v_call cdr3_aa cdr3_nt
NA NA TRBJ2-2 TRBV5-6 CASSLVGQANTGELFF TGTGCCAGCAGCTTGGTTGGGCAGGCGAACACCGGGGAGCTGTTTTTT
NA NA TRBJ1-2 TRBV30 CAWSVRAGIRPGYTF TGTGCCTGGAGTGTACGCGCGGGAATCCGGCCCGGCTACACCTTC
NA NA TRBJ2-2 TRBV7-6 CASSSFGELFF TGTGCCAGCAGCTCCTTCGGGGAGCTGTTTTTT
TRBD1 NA TRBJ2-5 TRBV3-1/TRBV3-2 CASSQARFTGAGQETQYF TGTGCCAGCAGCCAAGCGAGATTCACAGGGGCTGGTCAAGAGACCCAGTACTTC
NA NA TRBJ2-7 TRBV7-9 CASSALYEQYF TGTGCCAGCAGCGCCCTCTATGAGCAGTACTTC
NA NA TRBJ2-3 TRBV29-1 CSVVERLSTDTQYF TGCAGCGTTGTAGAGCGGCTGAGCACAGATACGCAGTATTTT
TRBD2 NA TRBJ2-5 TRBV7-6 CASSSPSGRQETQYF TGTGCCAGCAGCTCCCCTAGCGGGAGACAAGAGACCCAGTACTTC
TRBD2 NA TRBJ2-3 TRBV2 CASTPPRFSTSSDTQYF TGTGCCAGCACCCCCCCCCGCTTCTCGACTAGCTCAGATACGCAGTATTTT
NA NA TRBJ1-1 TRBV2 CASRPNRAFF TGTGCCAGCAGACCTAACCGGGCTTTCTTT
TRBD1 NA TRBJ2-7 TRBV5-1 CASSLTGENYEQYF TGCGCCAGCAGCCTGACAGGGGAGAACTACGAGCAGTACTTC
TRBD1 NA TRBJ2-7 TRBV4-1 CASSQDPRQGFYEQYF TGCGCCAGCAGCCAAGATCCGCGACAGGGGTTCTACGAGCAGTACTTC
NA NA TRBJ2-1 TRBV24-1 CATTSEGLPYNEQFF TGTGCCACCACCTCCGAGGGTCTTCCATACAATGAGCAGTTCTTC
TRBD2 NA TRBJ2-3 TRBV7-9 CASREGLAANTDTQYF TGTGCCAGCAGAGAAGGACTAGCGGCGAACACAGATACGCAGTATTTT
NA NA TRBJ2-7 TRBV21-1 CASSKQLGAYVSKEQYF TGTGCCAGCAGCAAGCAGCTTGGGGCCTACGTCTCAAAGGAGCAGTACTTC
NA NA TRBJ2-2 TRBV11-2 CASSQQGTGELFF TGTGCCAGCAGCCAACAGGGAACCGGGGAGCTGTTTTTT
TRBD1 NA TRBJ2-1 TRBV24-1 CATSDSGQGFENEQFF TGTGCCACCAGTGATTCCGGACAGGGCTTCGAGAATGAGCAGTTCTTC
NA NA TRBJ2-7 TRBV19 CASSIGQSNEQYF TGTGCCAGTAGTATCGGACAAAGTAACGAGCAGTACTTC
TRBD1 NA TRBJ1-2 TRBV19 CASSQGGDREIAGYTF TGTGCCAGTAGTCAGGGCGGGGACAGGGAGATCGCTGGCTACACCTTC
TRBD1 few TRBJ1-2 TRBV10-3 CAITEGQGLNYGYTF TGTGCCATCACCGAAGGACAGGGCCTTAACTATGGCTACACCTTC
TRBD2 NA TRBJ2-3 TRBV9 CASSDPPSGGLTDTQYF TGTGCCAGCAGCGACCCCCCTAGCGGGGGCCTCACAGATACGCAGTATTTT
TRBD2 once TRBJ2-3 TRBV2 CASQDTSGRESTDTQYF TGTGCCAGCCAGGATACATCCGGGCGGGAGTCCACAGATACGCAGTATTTT
NA NA TRBJ2-1 TRBV7-2 CASSLFTAVSYNEQFF TGTGCCAGCAGCTTATTTACAGCGGTCTCCTACAATGAGCAGTTCTTC
TRBD1 NA TRBJ2-1 TRBV5-4 CASSRDRSREQFF TGTGCCAGCAGTCGGGACAGGTCTCGGGAGCAGTTCTTC
NA NA TRBJ2-7 TRBV10-3 CAISYVPVSYEQYF TGTGCCATCAGTTATGTGCCAGTTTCCTACGAGCAGTACTTC
TRBD1 few TRBJ2-7 TRBV10-1 CASSRQGGNEQYF TGCGCCAGCAGTAGACAGGGTGGGAACGAGCAGTACTTC
NA NA TRBJ1-5 TRBV11-2 CASSLSEGASGNQPQHF TGTGCCAGCAGCTTAAGTGAAGGGGCGAGTGGCAATCAGCCCCAGCATTTT
TRBD1 NA TRBJ2-3 TRBV2 CASSEGAGGGTDTQYF TGTGCCAGCAGTGAAGGCGCAGGGGGCGGGACAGATACGCAGTATTTT
NA NA TRBJ2-7 TRBV3-1/TRBV3-2 CASSQAAKYYEQYF TGTGCCAGCAGCCAAGCCGCGAAGTACTACGAGCAGTACTTC
TRBD2 NA TRBJ2-7 TRBV2 CASSVPGLAGDPYEQYF TGTGCCAGCAGCGTCCCGGGACTAGCGGGGGACCCCTACGAGCAGTACTTC
NA NA TRBJ2-3 TRBV3-1/TRBV3-2 CASSQETVSTDTQYF TGTGCCAGCAGCCAAGAGACAGTTTCCACAGATACGCAGTATTTT
NA NA TRBJ2-7 TRBV12-3/TRBV12-4 CASSLQGYEQYF TGTGCCAGCAGTCTTCAGGGCTACGAGCAGTACTTC